Given below is one TCR beta chain in context. Its antigen is unidentified. The assay was immunoSEQ multiplex PCR, and TCRdb's table has in-frame clones only and misses some. The sample consists of over 250,000 clones, around 90% of them appearing once. This CDR3 has 16 residues. In germline, CDR1 is KGHSH, CDR2 LQKENI. Trimming removed 1 base from V and 2 bases from J, with 11 bases in between. This record belongs to a study of cytomegalovirus exposure and HLA in healthy donors. Study-wide results and limits: In vitro experiments confirmed that a few CMV-associated chains were specific for CMV antigens. TCR sequences were mostly rare, though some public TCRs occurred in many donors. Some TCR beta chains (roughly 150 of them) were listed as cytomegalovirus-associated.

The sequenced sample consisted of PBMCs. This chain joins TRBV18 and TRBJ2-2, with D maybe TRBD1 (6 bases). This receptor was taken from a woman in her 30s in good health and CMV-seropositive. The chain's CDR3 is CASSPLRQANTGELFF. The CDR3 DNA sequence: TGTGCCAGCTCACCACTGAGACAGGCAAACACCGGGGAGCTGTTTTTT.